This T cell receptor (beta chain) was observed in a study of blood T cells in healthy people across ages. The overall study: Capturing about one barcoded beta molecule per two T cells was achieved by template switching.

Sample-barcoded 5' priming and a J-beta primer mix drove a second PCR of roughly 7 to 11 cycles. TCRdb re-called the 5' RACE reads through MiXCR, storing one row per CDR3 protein. The profile shows about a million distinct CDR3 sequences, about two fifths of them singletons. CDR3 length: 15 amino acids. CDR1 LGHNT and CDR2 FRNRAP come from the germline V gene. Study-level points and caveats: Diversity was higher, and naive CD4+ cells more numerous, in long-lived donors than in aged donors. A strong correlation was found between TCR beta diversity and the percentage of naive T cells.

A note on this clonotype: What it recognizes is unknown. A read error may produce the germline difference seen at one junction end.

The receptor's source is a man between 18 and 29 years old in good health. The chain uses TRBV12-5 and TRBJ2-5, with 8 positions matching TRBD1. The sample comprised blood. The CDR3 is CASGLGSGGTETQYF. The CDR3, as DNA: TGTGCTAGTGGCTTGGGTTCAGGGGGCACGGAGACCCAGTACTTC.